This T cell receptor beta chain is from a study of cytomegalovirus exposure and HLA in healthy donors. In germline, CDR1 is SGHVS, CDR2 FNYEAQ. CDR3 length: 14 amino acids. The junction had 6 bases not matched to a gene; V was cut back by 6 bases and J by 5 bases. Primers for the PCR totalled 60 Vbeta and 13 Jbeta. Assay used: immunoSEQ multiplex PCR; TCRdb lists only in-frame clones, some missing. Altogether 110,000 to 150,000 clones are present, 70% to 85% being singletons, with the ten largest covering 3% to 4%. The receptor was derived from a male donor in good health and CMV-seronegative. What was sequenced was PBMCs. The chain couples TRBV7-6 to TRBJ2-2; 7 nucleotides agree with TRBD2. The CDR3 here is CASSFGGSTGELFF. CDR3 nucleotide sequence: TGTGCCAGCAGTTTCGGCGGGAGTACCGGGGAGCTGTTTTTT.